The rows below give T cell receptor beta chains drawn from one sample of a study of cytotoxic CD8 clonotypes in ibrutinib-treated CLL. Only in-frame clones appear in the TCRdb table, and some are missing; sequencing was by immunoSEQ multiplex PCR. Of about 120,000 clones listed, approximately 58% are singletons. The sample consisted of PBMCs, taken after 24 months of ibrutinib treatment. The receptors come from a human donor with chronic lymphocytic leukemia. Both conserved end residues are part of each CDR3. The D gene is left open where the match is weak. The size field is filled for only some rows; it gives once, few, many or a size class.

>-|-|TRBJ2-2|TRBV5-1
CASSLGVTGELFF
TGCGCCAGCAGCTTGGGGGTAACCGGGGAGCTGTTTTTT
>-|-|TRBJ1-6|TRBV28
CASSSGAPGDSPLHF
TGTGCCAGCAGTTCAGGGGCCCCGGGCGATTCACCCCTCCACTTT
>-|many|TRBJ1-6|TRBV15
CATRMGTEVNSPLHF
TGTGCCACCAGGATGGGGACTGAAGTTAATTCACCCCTCCACTTT
>TRBD1|-|TRBJ2-2|TRBV10-3
CAISRGLNTGELFF
TGTGCCATCAGCAGGGGGCTGAACACCGGGGAGCTGTTTTTT
>-|-|TRBJ2-2|TRBV11-2
CASSFRGGTGELFF
TGTGCCAGCAGCTTTAGAGGGGGCACCGGGGAGCTGTTTTTT
>-|many|TRBJ2-3|TRBV7-3
CASSLKDPGDTQYF
TGTGCCAGCAGCTTAAAAGACCCGGGAGATACGCAGTATTTT
>TRBD1|-|TRBJ1-6|TRBV5-6
CASSWRDRGYNSPLHF
TGTGCCAGCAGCTGGCGGGACAGGGGTTATAATTCACCCCTCCACTTT
>-|few|TRBJ2-6|TRBV14
CASSLPFAGANVLTF
TGTGCCAGCAGCCTCCCCTTTGCTGGGGCCAACGTCCTGACTTTC
>-|-|TRBJ2-1|TRBV6-5
CASSYSNGGVYNEQFF
TGTGCCAGCAGTTACTCGAACGGGGGCGTCTACAATGAGCAGTTCTTC
>TRBD1|-|TRBJ2-5|TRBV6-5
CASRSSGTGETQYF
TGTGCCAGCCGATCATCCGGGACAGGGGAGACCCAGTACTTC
>-|-|TRBJ1-5|TRBV7-2
CASSYRDGDQPQHF
TGTGCCAGCAGCTACCGGGACGGCGATCAGCCCCAGCATTTT
>TRBD1|once|TRBJ1-5|TRBV30
CAWKSEGASTNQPQHF
TGTGCCTGGAAGAGTGAGGGGGCGTCGACGAATCAGCCCCAGCATTTT
>TRBD1|-|TRBJ1-3|TRBV9
CASSLTGSSGNTIYF
TGTGCCAGCAGCTTGACAGGGAGCTCTGGAAACACCATATATTTT
>-|-|TRBJ1-4|TRBV28
CASSVTGVNEKLFF
TGTGCCAGCAGTGTGACAGGAGTGAATGAAAAACTGTTTTTT
>-|-|TRBJ2-3|TRBV7-3
CASSEQPGQSGGTQYF
TGTGCCAGCAGCGAACAGCCGGGACAGTCGGGAGGTACGCAGTATTTT
>TRBD1|-|TRBJ1-1|TRBV6-1
CASSRDRILNTEAFF
TGTGCCAGCAGCCGGGACAGGATACTGAACACTGAAGCTTTCTTT
>-|few|TRBJ1-2|TRBV18
CASSPRAEGYGYTF
TGTGCCAGCTCACCACGGGCCGAAGGGTATGGCTACACCTTC
>-|-|TRBJ2-5|TRBV6-6
CASSTRDTQETQYF
TGTGCCAGCAGTACACGGGACACTCAAGAGACCCAGTACTTC
>-|few|TRBJ2-2|TRBV7-7
CASSLAGSVYTGELFF
TGTGCCAGCAGCTTAGCAGGGAGCGTGTACACCGGGGAGCTGTTTTTT
>TRBD1|-|TRBJ1-2|TRBV5-1
CASSLEGQNYGYTF
TGCGCCAGCAGCTTGGAGGGACAGAACTATGGCTACACCTTC
>-|-|TRBJ1-1|TRBV20-1
CSASLNTEAFF
TGCAGTGCTAGCCTGAACACTGAAGCTTTCTTT
>-|once|TRBJ1-1|TRBV5-1
CASSSRGVGTEAFF
TGCGCCAGCAGCTCGAGGGGGGTCGGCACTGAAGCTTTCTTT
>-|-|TRBJ2-3|TRBV5-1
CASRPGTGDTQYF
TGCGCCAGCAGGCCAGGTACTGGGGATACGCAGTATTTT
>TRBD2|-|TRBJ2-1|TRBV7-2
CASSIGTSARGNEQFF
TGTGCCAGCAGCATCGGGACTAGCGCACGGGGAAATGAGCAGTTCTTC
>TRBD1|-|TRBJ2-7|TRBV29-1
CSVGPDRATYEQYF
TGCAGCGTTGGGCCGGACAGGGCAACCTACGAGCAGTACTTC
>-|-|TRBJ2-7|TRBV19
CASSRGDGAYEQYF
TGTGCCAGTAGTCGCGGGGACGGGGCCTACGAGCAGTACTTC
>-|-|TRBJ2-7|TRBV14
CASSPLGGDEQYF
TGTGCCAGCAGCCCCCTGGGTGGAGACGAGCAGTACTTC
>TRBD1|-|TRBJ2-7|TRBV6-1
CASSERGQGAPGEQYF
TGTGCCAGCAGTGAGAGGGGACAGGGGGCCCCTGGCGAGCAGTACTTC
>-|-|TRBJ1-2|TRBV25-1
CASSESSGSYGYTF
TGTGCCAGCAGTGAGAGTTCGGGGAGCTATGGCTACACCTTC
>-|-|TRBJ1-1|TRBV25-1
CASSYRARTEAFF
TGTGCCAGCAGTTACAGGGCGAGGACTGAAGCTTTCTTT
>-|-|TRBJ2-7|TRBV5-6
CASSLEGLTSEQYF
TGTGCCAGCAGCTTGGAGGGGCTAACATCCGAGCAGTACTTC
>-|-|TRBJ1-1|TRBV6-6
CASSYSTGTFF
TGTGCCAGCAGTTACTCAACTGGAACTTTCTTT
>-|few|TRBJ1-2|TRBV7-8
CASSLEHADYGYTF
TGTGCCAGCAGCTTAGAGCACGCGGACTATGGCTACACCTTC
>-|few|TRBJ2-7|TRBV5-6
CASSALDWPSGQYF
TGTGCCAGCAGCGCCCTAGACTGGCCTTCGGGGCAGTACTTC
>TRBD1|-|TRBJ2-1|TRBV7-6
CASSLFTSGQGDNEQFF
TGTGCCAGCAGCTTGTTCACGTCGGGACAGGGAGACAATGAGCAGTTCTTC